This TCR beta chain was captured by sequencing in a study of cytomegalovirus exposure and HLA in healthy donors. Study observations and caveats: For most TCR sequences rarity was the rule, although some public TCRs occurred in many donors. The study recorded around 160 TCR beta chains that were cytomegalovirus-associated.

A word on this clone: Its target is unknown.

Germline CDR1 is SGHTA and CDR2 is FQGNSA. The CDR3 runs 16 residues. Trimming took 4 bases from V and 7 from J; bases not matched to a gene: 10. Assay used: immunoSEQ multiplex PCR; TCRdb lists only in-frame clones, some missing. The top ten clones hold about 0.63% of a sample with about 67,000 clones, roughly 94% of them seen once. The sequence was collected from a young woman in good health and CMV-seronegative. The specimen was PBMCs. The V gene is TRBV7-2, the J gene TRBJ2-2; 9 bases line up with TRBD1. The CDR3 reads CASSSRDRDGGGELFF. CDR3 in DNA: TGTGCCAGCAGCTCCCGGGACAGGGATGGAGGCGGGGAGCTGTTTTTT.